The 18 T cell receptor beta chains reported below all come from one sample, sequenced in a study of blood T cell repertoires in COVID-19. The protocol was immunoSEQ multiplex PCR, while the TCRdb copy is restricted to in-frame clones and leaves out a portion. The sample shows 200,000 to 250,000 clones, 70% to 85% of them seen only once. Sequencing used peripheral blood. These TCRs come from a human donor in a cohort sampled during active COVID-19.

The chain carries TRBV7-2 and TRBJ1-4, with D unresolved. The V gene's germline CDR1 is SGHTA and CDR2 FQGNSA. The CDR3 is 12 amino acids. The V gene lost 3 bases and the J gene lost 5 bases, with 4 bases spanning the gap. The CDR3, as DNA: TGTGCCAGCAGCTTTAGAAATGAAAAACTGTTTTTT. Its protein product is CASSFRNEKLFF.

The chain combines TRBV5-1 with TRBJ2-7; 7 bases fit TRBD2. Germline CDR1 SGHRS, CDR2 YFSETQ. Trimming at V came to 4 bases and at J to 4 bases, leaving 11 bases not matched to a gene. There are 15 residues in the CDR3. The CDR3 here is CASSQDPGLPYEQYF. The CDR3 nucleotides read TGCGCCAGCAGCCAGGACCCGGGACTACCATACGAGCAGTACTTC.

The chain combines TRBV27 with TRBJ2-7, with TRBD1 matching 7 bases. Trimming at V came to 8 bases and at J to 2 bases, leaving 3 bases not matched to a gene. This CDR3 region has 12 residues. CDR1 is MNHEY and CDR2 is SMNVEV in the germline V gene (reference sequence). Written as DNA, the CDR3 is TGTGCCAGCCGGGACAGCCCCTACGAGCAGTACTTC. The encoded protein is CASRDSPYEQYF.

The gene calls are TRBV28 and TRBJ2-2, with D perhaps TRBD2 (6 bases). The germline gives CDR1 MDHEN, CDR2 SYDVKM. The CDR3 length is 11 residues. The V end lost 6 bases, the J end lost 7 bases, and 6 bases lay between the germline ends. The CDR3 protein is CASRRGGELFF. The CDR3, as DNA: TGTGCCAGCAGGCGGGGCGGGGAGCTGTTTTTT.

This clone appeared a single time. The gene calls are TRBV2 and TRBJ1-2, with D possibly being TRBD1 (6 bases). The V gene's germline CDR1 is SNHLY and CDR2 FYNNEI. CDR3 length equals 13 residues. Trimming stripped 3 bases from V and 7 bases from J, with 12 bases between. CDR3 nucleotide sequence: TGTGCCAGCAGTGACGAGGGGGTTCGTGGCTACACCTTC. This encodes CASSDEGVRGYTF.

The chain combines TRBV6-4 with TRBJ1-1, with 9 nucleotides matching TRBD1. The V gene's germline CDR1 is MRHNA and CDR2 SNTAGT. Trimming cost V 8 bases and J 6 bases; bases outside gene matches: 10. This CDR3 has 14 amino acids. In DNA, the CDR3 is TGTGCCAGCTCCCCCGACAGGGGGGGGTCTGAAGCTTTCTTT. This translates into CASSPDRGGSEAFF.

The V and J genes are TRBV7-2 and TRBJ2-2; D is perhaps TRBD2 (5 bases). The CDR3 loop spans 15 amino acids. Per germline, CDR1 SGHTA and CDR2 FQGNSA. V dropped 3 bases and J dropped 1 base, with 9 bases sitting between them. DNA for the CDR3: TGTGCCAGCAGCTTGGACTGGATGAACACCGGGGAGCTGTTTTTT. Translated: CASSLDWMNTGELFF.

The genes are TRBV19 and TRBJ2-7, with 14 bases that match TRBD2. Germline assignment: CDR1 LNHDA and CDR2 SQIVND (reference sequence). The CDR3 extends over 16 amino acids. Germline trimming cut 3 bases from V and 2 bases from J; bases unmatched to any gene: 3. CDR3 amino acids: CASSMGLAGDAYEQYF. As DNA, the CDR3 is TGTGCCAGTAGTATGGGACTAGCGGGGGATGCCTACGAGCAGTACTTC.

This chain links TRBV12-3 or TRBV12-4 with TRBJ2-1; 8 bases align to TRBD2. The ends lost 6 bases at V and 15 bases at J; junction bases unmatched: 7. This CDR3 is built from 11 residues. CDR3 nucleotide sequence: TGTGCCAGCAGACAGCGGGAGACGCTGTTCTTC. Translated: CASRQRETLFF.

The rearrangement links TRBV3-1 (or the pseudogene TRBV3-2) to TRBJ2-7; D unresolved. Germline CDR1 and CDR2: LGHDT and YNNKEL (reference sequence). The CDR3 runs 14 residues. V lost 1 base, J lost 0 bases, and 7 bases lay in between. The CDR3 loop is CASSQGAGSYEQYF. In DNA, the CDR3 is TGTGCCAGCAGCCAAGGCGCCGGCTCCTACGAGCAGTACTTC.

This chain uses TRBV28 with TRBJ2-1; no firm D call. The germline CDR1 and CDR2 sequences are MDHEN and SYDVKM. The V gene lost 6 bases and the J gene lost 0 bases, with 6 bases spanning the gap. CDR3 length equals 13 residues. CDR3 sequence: CASRRGSYNEQFF. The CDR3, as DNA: TGTGCCAGCAGGCGAGGCTCCTACAATGAGCAGTTCTTC.

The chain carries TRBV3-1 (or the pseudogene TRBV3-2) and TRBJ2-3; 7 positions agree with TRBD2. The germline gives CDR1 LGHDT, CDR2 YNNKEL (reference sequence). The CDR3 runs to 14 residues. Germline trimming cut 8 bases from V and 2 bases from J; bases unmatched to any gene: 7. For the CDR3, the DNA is TGTGCCAGCGAAAGAGCGGGATTCACAGATACGCAGTATTTT. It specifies CASERAGFTDTQYF.

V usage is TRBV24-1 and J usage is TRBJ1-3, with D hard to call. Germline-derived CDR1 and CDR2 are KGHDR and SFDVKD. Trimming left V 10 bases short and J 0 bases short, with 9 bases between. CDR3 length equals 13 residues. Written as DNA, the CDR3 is TGTGCCACGGCAGGTTACTCTGGAAACACCATATATTTT. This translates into CATAGYSGNTIYF.

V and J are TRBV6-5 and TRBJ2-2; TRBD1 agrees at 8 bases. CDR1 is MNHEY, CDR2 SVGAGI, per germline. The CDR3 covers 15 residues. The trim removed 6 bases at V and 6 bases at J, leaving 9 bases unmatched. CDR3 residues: CASRPQGAFPGELFF. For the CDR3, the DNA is TGTGCCAGCAGACCCCAGGGGGCATTTCCCGGGGAGCTGTTTTTT.

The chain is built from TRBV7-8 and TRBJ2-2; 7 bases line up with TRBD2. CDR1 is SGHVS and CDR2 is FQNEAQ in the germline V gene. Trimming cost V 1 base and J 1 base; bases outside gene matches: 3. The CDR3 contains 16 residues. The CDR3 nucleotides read TGTGCCAGCAGCTTAGGGCTAGCGGTGAACACCGGGGAGCTGTTTTTT. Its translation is CASSLGLAVNTGELFF.

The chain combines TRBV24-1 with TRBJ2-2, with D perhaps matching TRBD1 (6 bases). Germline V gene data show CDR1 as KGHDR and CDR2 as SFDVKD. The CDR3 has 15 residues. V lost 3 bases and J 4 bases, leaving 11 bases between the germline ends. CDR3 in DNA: TGTGCCACCAGTGATCCAACAGGGCTCACCGGGGAGCTGTTTTTT. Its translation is CATSDPTGLTGELFF.

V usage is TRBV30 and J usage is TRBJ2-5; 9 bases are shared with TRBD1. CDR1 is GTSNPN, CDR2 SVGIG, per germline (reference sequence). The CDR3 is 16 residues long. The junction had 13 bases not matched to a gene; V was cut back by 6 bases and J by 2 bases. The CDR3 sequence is CACTKGTGLIQETQYF. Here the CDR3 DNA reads TGTGCCTGCACAAAGGGGACAGGGCTAATACAAGAGACCCAGTACTTC.

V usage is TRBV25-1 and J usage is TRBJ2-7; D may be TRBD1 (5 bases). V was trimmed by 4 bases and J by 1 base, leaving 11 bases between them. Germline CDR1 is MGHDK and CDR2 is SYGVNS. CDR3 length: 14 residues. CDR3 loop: CASSADSDSYEQYF. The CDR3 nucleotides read TGTGCCAGCAGTGCAGACAGCGATTCCTACGAGCAGTACTTC.